This TCR beta chain appears in the sequencing data of a study of shared clonotypes between healthy human individuals. As for the study in general: CD4 naive cells filled three plates per donor, CD4 memory three, CD8 naive two and CD8 memory one. General study findings and limits: Sorted-subset sequencing was shown by rarefaction to be incomplete despite large depth.

Some clones are missing from TCRdb's copy, which holds only in-frame ones; the method was immunoSEQ multiplex PCR. The top ten clones hold roughly 0.13% of a sample with some 2,400,000 clones, approximately 95% of them seen once. Germline CDR1 reads SGHVS; CDR2 reads FQNEAQ. V was pared by 3 bases and J by 0 bases, with 9 bases between. The CDR3 has 15 amino acids. About this clone itself: The antigen is unknown.

The clonotype was recovered from a man younger than 30 in good health. The chain couples TRBV7-8 to TRBJ2-4; D possibly corresponds to TRBD1 (5 bases). Sequencing was carried out using naive CD4+ T cells sorted from blood. Regarding subset: CD45RA+ positively selected. The CDR3 coding sequence is TGTGCCAGCAGCTTCGACAGTCTAGCCAAAAACATTCAGTACTTC. Protein product: CASSFDSLAKNIQYF. Complete variable domain (other parts from reference TRBV7-8 and TRBJ2-4): GAGVSQSPRYKVAKRGQDVALRCDPISGHVSLFWYQQALGQGPEFLTYFQNEAQLDKSGLPSDRFFAERPEGSVSTLKIQRTQQEDSAVYLCASSFDSLAKNIQYFGAGTRLSVL.